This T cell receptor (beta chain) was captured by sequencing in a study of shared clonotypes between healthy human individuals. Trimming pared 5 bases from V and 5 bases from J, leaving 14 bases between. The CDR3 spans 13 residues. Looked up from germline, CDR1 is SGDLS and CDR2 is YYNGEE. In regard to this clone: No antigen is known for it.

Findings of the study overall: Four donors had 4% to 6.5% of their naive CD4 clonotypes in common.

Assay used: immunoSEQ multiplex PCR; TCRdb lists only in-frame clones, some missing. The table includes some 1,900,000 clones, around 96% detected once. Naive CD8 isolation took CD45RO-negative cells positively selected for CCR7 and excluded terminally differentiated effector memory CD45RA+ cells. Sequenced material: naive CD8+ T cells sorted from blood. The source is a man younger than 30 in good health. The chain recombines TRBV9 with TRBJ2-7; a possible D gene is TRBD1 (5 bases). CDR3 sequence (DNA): TGTGCCAGCAGTTCCAGGGTGGCTAACGAGCAGTACTTC. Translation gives CASSSRVANEQYF.